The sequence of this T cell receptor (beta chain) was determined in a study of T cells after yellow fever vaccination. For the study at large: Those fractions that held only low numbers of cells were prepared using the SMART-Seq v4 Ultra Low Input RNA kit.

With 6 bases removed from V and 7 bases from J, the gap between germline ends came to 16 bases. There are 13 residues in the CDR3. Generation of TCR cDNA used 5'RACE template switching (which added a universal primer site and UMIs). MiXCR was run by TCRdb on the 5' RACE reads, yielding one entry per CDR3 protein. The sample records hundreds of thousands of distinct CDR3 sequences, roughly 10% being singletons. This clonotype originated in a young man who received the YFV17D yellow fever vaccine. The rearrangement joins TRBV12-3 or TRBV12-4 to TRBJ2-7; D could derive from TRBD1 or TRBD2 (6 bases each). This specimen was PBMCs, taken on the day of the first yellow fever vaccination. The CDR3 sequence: CASSSRGVNEQYV. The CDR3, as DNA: TGTGCCAGCAGCTCAAGGGGGGTGAATGAGCAGTACGTC.